These 13 T cell receptor beta chains came from one sample sequenced in a study of blood T cell repertoires in COVID-19. Sequencing was performed with immunoSEQ multiplex PCR; in TCRdb, only in-frame clones are kept and a portion is missing. The repertoire has about 97,000 clones, 81% of them found once; the top ten carry about 4.2%. The sample taken for sequencing was peripheral blood. The receptors here all came from a man aged 60-69 years with acute or convalescent COVID-19.

In this sample, this clone turned up a few times. V is TRBV5-6 and J is TRBJ2-7; 9 nucleotides line up with TRBD2. The CDR3 has 16 amino acids. CDR1 SGHDT and CDR2 YYEEEE come from the germline V gene. With 3 bases clipped from V and 2 bases from J, the junction kept 9 bases outside the gene matches. CDR3 nucleotide sequence: TGTGCCAGCAGCTCCCTTAGTCTAGCGGGGACCTACGAGCAGTACTTC. Its protein is CASSSLSLAGTYEQYF.

The chain joins TRBV6-5 to TRBJ2-2; D is unclear. Germline V CDR1 and CDR2: MNHEY, SVGAGI. This CDR3 region has 16 residues. The V and J ends lost 1 base and 2 bases respectively, with 11 bases between them. The CDR3 sequence is CASSYFQFTNTGELFF. The CDR3 DNA reads as TGTGCCAGCAGTTACTTTCAGTTCACAAACACCGGGGAGCTGTTTTTT.

This rearrangement joins TRBV7-9 to TRBJ2-2; D gene unclear. Germline V gene lookup returns CDR1 SEHNR and CDR2 FQNEAQ (reference sequence). The CDR3 is 14 amino acids. V lost 8 bases, J lost 6 bases, and 16 bases lay in between. CDR3 sequence reads: CASARRLEPGELFF. The CDR3 DNA is TGTGCCAGCGCTAGGCGTCTTGAGCCCGGGGAGCTGTTTTTT.

The chain joins TRBV4-2 to TRBJ1-2, with D possibly TRBD1 on 5 matching bases. CDR1 and CDR2 from the germline V gene are LGHNA and YNFKEQ. V gave up 0 bases and J gave up 4 bases, with 12 bases separating them. The CDR3 has 15 amino acids. The DNA of the CDR3 is TGTGCCAGCAGCCAAGAAGGTGACAGACGCTATGGCTACACCTTC. This gives the protein CASSQEGDRRYGYTF.

This clone was detected a few times. The rearrangement joins TRBV7-2 to TRBJ1-4, with 10 bases that match TRBD1. V was pared by 4 bases and J by 7 bases, with 6 bases of the junction left unmatched. Germline-derived CDR1 and CDR2 are SGHTA and FQGNSA. The CDR3 has 15 amino acids. The CDR3 DNA is TGTGCCAGCAGCTCGTCTGACAGGGGGCTTGAAAAACTGTTTTTT. Translation: CASSSSDRGLEKLFF.

The chain has TRBV7-9 and TRBJ2-7, with D perhaps TRBD2 (5 bases). Germline V gives CDR1 SEHNR, CDR2 FQNEAQ (reference sequence). Trimming pared 5 bases from V and 6 bases from J, leaving 14 bases between. This CDR3 is built from 13 residues. DNA of the CDR3: TGTGCCAGCAGCCGGGGTCAACTCGGCGAGCAGTACTTC. Encoded protein: CASSRGQLGEQYF.

J is TRBJ1-5 and V is TRBV10-3, with 10 nucleotides matching TRBD1. Germline lookup yields CDR1 ENHRY and CDR2 SYGVKD. The CDR3 runs to 14 residues. V trimming: 2 bases; J trimming: 6 bases; junction bases outside the gene matches: 1. CDR3 bases: TGTGCCATCAGTGAGGGACAGGGGGTTCAGCCCCAGCATTTT. It encodes CAISEGQGVQPQHF.

V gene TRBV6-2 or TRBV6-3 combines with J gene TRBJ2-2; TRBD1 matches at 9 bases. The CDR3 runs 17 residues. The V and J ends lost 2 bases and 1 base, in that order; junction bases with no gene match: 5. CDR1 is MNHEY, CDR2 SVGEGT, per germline. The CDR3 protein is CASSYPTGQGNTGELFF. CDR3 DNA: TGTGCCAGCAGTTACCCGACGGGACAGGGGAACACCGGGGAGCTGTTTTTT.

The chain joins TRBV27 to TRBJ2-1; TRBD1 aligns across 9 bases. This CDR3 is 15 amino acids long. The germline V gene has CDR1 MNHEY and CDR2 SMNVEV (reference sequence). Germline trimming cut 3 bases from V and 6 bases from J; bases unmatched to any gene: 6. CDR3 loop: CASSFFGTGTNEQFF. CDR3 sequence (DNA): TGTGCCAGCAGTTTTTTTGGGACAGGGACCAATGAGCAGTTCTTC.

In this sample, this clone turned up many times. The V call is TRBV9, the J call TRBJ2-2, with D perhaps TRBD1 (6 bases). Trimming removed 4 bases at V and 0 bases at J, with 10 bases between. This CDR3 is 15 amino acids long. In germline, CDR1 is SGDLS, CDR2 YYNGEE. The CDR3 region is CASSKTGSNTGELFF. CDR3 nucleotide sequence: TGTGCCAGCAGCAAAACAGGGTCGAACACCGGGGAGCTGTTTTTT.

V is TRBV10-3 and J is TRBJ2-1; TRBD1 matches 8 bases. Trimming cost V 8 bases and J 2 bases; bases outside gene matches: 2. The CDR3 contains 13 residues. Germline lookup yields CDR1 ENHRY and CDR2 SYGVKD. DNA of the CDR3: TGTGCCATCCGGGACAGGACCTACAATGAGCAGTTCTTC. Its protein is CAIRDRTYNEQFF.

This clone turned up a few times. This CDR3 is also generated by other DNA sequences in the sample. This rearrangement joins TRBV4-3 to TRBJ2-7; tentative D call: TRBD1 (5 bases). Trimming took off 0 bases at V and 1 base at J, with 7 bases between the two ends. The CDR3 runs 14 residues. The germline V gene has CDR1 LGHNA and CDR2 YSLEER. This CDR3 is CASSQDRVSYEQYF. The DNA for the CDR3 is TGCGCCAGCAGCCAAGACAGGGTATCCTACGAGCAGTACTTC.

The chain joins TRBV5-1 to TRBJ2-7, with a possible D match to TRBD1 (6 bases). Per germline, CDR1 SGHRS and CDR2 YFSETQ. This CDR3 comprises 16 residues. The V gene lost 0 bases and the J gene lost 4 bases, with 17 bases spanning the gap. CDR3 amino acids: CASSLEGGALLYEQYF. CDR3 DNA: TGCGCCAGCAGCTTGGAAGGGGGTGCCTTATTATACGAGCAGTACTTC.